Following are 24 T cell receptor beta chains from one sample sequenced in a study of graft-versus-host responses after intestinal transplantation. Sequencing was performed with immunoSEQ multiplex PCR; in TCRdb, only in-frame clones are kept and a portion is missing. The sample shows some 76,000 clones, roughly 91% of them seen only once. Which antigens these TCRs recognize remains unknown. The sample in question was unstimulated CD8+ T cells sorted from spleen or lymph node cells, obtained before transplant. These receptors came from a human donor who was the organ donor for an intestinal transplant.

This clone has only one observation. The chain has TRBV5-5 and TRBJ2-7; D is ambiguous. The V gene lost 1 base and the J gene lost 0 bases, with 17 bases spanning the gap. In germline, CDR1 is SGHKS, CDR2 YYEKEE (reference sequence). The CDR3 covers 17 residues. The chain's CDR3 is CASSLYFGFQLSYEQYF. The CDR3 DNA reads TGTGCCAGCAGCTTGTATTTCGGATTCCAACTCTCCTACGAGCAGTACTTC.

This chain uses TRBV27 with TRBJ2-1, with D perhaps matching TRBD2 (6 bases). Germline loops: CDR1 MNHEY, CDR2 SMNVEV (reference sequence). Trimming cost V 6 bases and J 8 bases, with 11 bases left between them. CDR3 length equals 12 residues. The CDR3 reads CASSLRRDEQFF. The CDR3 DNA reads TGTGCCAGCAGCCTAAGGAGGGATGAGCAGTTCTTC.

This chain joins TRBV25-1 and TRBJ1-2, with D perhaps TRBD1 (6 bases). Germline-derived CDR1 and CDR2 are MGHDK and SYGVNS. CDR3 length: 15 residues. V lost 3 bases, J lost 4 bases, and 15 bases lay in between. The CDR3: CASSEQEGTSYGYTF. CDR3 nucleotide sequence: TGTGCCAGCAGTGAGCAGGAAGGGACAAGCTATGGCTACACCTTC.

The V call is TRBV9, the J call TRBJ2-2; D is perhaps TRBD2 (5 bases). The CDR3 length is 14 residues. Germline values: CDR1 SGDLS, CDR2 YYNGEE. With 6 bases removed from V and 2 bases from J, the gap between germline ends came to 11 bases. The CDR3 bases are TGTGCCAGCACCCGTGAGGGCAACACCGGGGAGCTGTTTTTT. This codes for CASTREGNTGELFF.

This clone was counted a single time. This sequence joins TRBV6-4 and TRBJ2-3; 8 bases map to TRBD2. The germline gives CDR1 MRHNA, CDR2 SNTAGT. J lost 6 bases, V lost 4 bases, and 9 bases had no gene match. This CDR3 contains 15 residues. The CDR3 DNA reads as TGTGCCAGCAGTGTATCAGCGGGGGTTGGCGATACGCAGTATTTT. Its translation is CASSVSAGVGDTQYF.

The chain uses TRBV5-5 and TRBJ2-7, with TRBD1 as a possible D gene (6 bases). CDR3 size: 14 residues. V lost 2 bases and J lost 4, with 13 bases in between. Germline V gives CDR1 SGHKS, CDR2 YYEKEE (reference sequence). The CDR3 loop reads CASSFLDSRYEQYF. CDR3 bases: TGTGCCAGCAGCTTTCTGGACAGTCGTTACGAGCAGTACTTC.

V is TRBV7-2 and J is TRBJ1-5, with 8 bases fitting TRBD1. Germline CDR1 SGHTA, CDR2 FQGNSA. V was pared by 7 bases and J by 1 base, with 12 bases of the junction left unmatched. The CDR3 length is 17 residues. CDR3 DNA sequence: TGTGCCAGCACTACACGGACAGGGCGTTGGAGCAATCAGCCCCAGCATTTT. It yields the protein CASTTRTGRWSNQPQHF.

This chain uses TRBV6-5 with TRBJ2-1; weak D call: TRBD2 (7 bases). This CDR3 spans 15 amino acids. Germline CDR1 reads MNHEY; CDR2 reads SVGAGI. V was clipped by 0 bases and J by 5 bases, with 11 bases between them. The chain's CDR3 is CASSYSGGANNEQFF. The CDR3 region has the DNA TGTGCCAGCAGTTACTCTGGGGGGGCAAACAATGAGCAGTTCTTC.

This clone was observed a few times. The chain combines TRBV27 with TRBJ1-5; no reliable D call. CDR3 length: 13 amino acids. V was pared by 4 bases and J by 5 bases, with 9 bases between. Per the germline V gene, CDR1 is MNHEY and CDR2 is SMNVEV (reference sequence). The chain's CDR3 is CASSSGRYQPQHF. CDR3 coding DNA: TGTGCCAGCAGTTCCGGACGGTATCAGCCCCAGCATTTT.

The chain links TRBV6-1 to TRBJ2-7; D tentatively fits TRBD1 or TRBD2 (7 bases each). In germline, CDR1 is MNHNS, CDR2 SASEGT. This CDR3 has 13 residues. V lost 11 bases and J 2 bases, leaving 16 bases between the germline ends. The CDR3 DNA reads TGTGCCCTTGACAGGGAGGGAGCCTACGAGCAGTACTTC. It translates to CALDREGAYEQYF.

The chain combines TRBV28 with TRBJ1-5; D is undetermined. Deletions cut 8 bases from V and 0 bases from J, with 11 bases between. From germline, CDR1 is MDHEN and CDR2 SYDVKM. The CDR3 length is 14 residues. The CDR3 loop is CASVEAYSNQPQHF. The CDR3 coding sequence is TGTGCCAGCGTAGAAGCGTATAGCAATCAGCCCCAGCATTTT. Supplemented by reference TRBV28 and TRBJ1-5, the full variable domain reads DVKVTQSSRYLVKRTGEKVFLECVQDMDHENMFWYRQDPGLGLRLIYFSYDVKMKEKGDIPEGYSVSREKKERFSLILESASTNQTSMYLCASVEAYSNQPQHFGDGTRLSIL.

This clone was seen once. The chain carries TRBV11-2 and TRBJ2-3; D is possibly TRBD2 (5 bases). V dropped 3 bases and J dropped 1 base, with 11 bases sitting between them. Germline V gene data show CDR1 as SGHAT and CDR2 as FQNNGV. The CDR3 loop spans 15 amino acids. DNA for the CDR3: TGTGCCAGCAGCTTGGACTCTGGGGGCACAGATACGCAGTATTTT. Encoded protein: CASSLDSGGTDTQYF.

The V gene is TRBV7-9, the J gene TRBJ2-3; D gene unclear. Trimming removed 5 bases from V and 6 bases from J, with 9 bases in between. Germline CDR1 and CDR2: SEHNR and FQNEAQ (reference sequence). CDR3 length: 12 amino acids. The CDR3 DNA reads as TGTGCCAGCAGCCTTCATAGCGATACGCAGTATTTT. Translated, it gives CASSLHSDTQYF.

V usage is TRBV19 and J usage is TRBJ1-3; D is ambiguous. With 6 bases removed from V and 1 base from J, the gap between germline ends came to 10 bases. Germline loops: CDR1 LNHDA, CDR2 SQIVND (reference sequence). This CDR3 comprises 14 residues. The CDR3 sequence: CASREEVSGNTIYF. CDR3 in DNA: TGTGCCAGTAGGGAGGAGGTATCTGGAAACACCATATATTTT.

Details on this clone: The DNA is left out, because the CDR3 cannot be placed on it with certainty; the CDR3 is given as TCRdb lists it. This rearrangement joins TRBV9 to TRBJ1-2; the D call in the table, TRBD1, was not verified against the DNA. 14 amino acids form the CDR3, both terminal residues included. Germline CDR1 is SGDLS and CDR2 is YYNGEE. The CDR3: CASSVGTGASAGRF.

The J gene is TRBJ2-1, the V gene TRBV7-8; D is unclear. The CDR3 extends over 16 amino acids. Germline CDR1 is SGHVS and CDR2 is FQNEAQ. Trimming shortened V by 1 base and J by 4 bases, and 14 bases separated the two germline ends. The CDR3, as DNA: TGTGCCAGCAGCTTAGAAACCTGGTCGGTATACAATGAGCAGTTCTTC. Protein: CASSLETWSVYNEQFF.

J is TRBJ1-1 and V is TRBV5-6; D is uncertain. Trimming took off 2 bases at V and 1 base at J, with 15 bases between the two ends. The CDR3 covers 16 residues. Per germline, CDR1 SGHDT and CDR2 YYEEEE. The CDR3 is CASSFRITVRNTEAFF. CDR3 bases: TGTGCCAGCAGCTTTAGGATTACGGTTCGGAACACTGAAGCTTTCTTT.

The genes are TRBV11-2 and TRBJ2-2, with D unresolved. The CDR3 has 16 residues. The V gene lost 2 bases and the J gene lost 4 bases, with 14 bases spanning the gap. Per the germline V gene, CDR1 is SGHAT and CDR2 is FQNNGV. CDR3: CASSLFPRLTTGELFF. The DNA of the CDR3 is TGTGCCAGCAGCTTATTCCCCCGGCTTACCACCGGGGAGCTGTTTTTT.

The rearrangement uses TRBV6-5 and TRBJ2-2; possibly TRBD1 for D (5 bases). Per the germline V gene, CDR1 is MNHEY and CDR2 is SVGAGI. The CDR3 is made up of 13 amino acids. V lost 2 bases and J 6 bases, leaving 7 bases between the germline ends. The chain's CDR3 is CASSYLGPGELFF. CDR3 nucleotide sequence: TGTGCCAGCAGTTACCTGGGGCCCGGGGAGCTGTTTTTT.

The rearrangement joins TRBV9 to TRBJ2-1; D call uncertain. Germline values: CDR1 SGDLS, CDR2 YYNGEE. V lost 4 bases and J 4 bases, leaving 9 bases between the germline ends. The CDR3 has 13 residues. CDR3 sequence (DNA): TGTGCCAGCAGCCCCCCCCCTTACAATGAGCAGTTCTTC. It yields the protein CASSPPPYNEQFF.

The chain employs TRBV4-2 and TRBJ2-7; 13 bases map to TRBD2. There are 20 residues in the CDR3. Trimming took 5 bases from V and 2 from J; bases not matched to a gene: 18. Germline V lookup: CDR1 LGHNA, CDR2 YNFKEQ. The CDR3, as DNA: TGTGCCAGCAGCGGGCGTACTAGCGGGGGGGTTCTGGGGTTGCCCTACGAGCAGTACTTC. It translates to CASSGRTSGGVLGLPYEQYF.

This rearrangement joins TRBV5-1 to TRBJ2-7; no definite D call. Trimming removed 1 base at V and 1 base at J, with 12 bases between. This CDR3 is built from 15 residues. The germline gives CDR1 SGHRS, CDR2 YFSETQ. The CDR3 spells CASSLLAYGSYEQYF. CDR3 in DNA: TGCGCCAGCAGCTTGTTGGCCTATGGGTCCTACGAGCAGTACTTC.

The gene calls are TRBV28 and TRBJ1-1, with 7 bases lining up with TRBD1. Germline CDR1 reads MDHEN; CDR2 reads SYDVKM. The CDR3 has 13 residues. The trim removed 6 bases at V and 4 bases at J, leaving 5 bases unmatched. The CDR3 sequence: CASRRNRGTEAFF. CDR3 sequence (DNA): TGTGCCAGCAGACGTAACAGGGGCACTGAAGCTTTCTTT.

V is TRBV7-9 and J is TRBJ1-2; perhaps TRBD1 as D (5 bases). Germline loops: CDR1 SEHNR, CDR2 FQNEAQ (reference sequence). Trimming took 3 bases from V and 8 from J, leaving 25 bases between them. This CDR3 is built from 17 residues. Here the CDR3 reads CASSFLLGLFTGGGYTF. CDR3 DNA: TGTGCCAGCAGCTTTTTATTAGGGCTTTTTACAGGTGGAGGCTACACCTTC.